Listed below are T cell receptor beta chains from one sample, sequenced in a study of CD8 T cells in Susac syndrome. Via MiXCR, TCRdb re-called the immunoSEQ multiplex PCR reads, giving one row per CDR3 protein. The table includes approximately 180,000 distinct CDR3 sequences, just under 95% detected once. Sequences were obtained from CD4+ T cells from PBMCs. The receptors originated from a human donor with Susac syndrome. Each CDR3 is given with its conserved first and last residue. A D gene is named only where the DNA matches it firmly. Only part of the rows carry a size: once, few, many, or a class if the clone is expanded.

V gene	clone size	J gene	D gene	CDR3 protein	CDR3 DNA
TRBV20-1	-	TRBJ2-5	-	CSASRTASKETQYF	TGCAGTGCTAGTCGTACCGCGTCGAAAGAGACCCAGTACTTC
TRBV6-5	-	TRBJ1-6	TRBD1	CASSNDVPGQGNSPLHF	TGTGCCAGCAGTAACGACGTTCCGGGACAGGGAAATTCACCCCTCCACTTT
TRBV5-1	-	TRBJ2-3	TRBD2	CASSWGLAGGPADTQYF	TGCGCCAGCAGCTGGGGTCTAGCGGGGGGGCCCGCAGATACGCAGTATTTT
TRBV20-1	-	TRBJ1-1	-	CSASVAGYLTEAFF	TGCAGTGCTAGCGTTGCCGGATACCTCACTGAAGCTTTCTTT
TRBV4-3	-	TRBJ2-3	TRBD2	CASSQGRSSGTDTQYF	TGCGCCAGCAGCCAAGGGAGGTCTAGCGGGACAGATACGCAGTATTTT
TRBV30	-	TRBJ1-1	TRBD1	CAWSYRGDTEAFF	TGTGCCTGGAGTTACAGGGGGGACACTGAAGCTTTCTTT
TRBV12-3/TRBV12-4	-	TRBJ2-3	-	CASSNVPDTQYF	TGTGCCAGCAGCAATGTGCCAGATACGCAGTATTTT
TRBV30	-	TRBJ2-5	-	CAWSLWSRETQYF	TGTGCCTGGAGTCTGTGGTCGCGAGAGACCCAGTACTTC
TRBV27	-	TRBJ2-7	-	CASSPPGVRYEQYF	TGTGCCAGCAGTCCCCCAGGGGTTAGGTACGAGCAGTACTTC
TRBV20-1	-	TRBJ2-1	-	CSSGSYNEQFF	TGCAGTTCGGGGTCCTACAATGAGCAGTTCTTC
TRBV30	-	TRBJ2-3	-	CAWSVLGTDTQYF	TGTGCCTGGAGTGTACTCGGCACAGATACGCAGTATTTT
TRBV29-1	-	TRBJ1-1	TRBD1	CSVETGRTEAFF	TGCAGCGTCGAGACAGGGAGGACTGAAGCTTTCTTT
TRBV4-1	-	TRBJ2-7	-	CASSQDSAFGEQYF	TGCGCCAGCAGCCAAGATTCTGCCTTCGGCGAGCAGTACTTC
TRBV7-2	-	TRBJ1-1	TRBD1	CASSLAGQGNTEAFF	TGTGCCAGCAGCTTAGCGGGACAGGGGAACACTGAAGCTTTCTTT
TRBV2	-	TRBJ2-7	-	CASSDNRWRYEQYF	TGTGCCAGCAGCGATAACCGGTGGAGATACGAGCAGTACTTC
TRBV20-1	once	TRBJ1-1	-	CSATLKGVKNTEAFF	TGCAGTGCCACCCTGAAAGGGGTAAAGAACACTGAAGCTTTCTTT
TRBV27	-	TRBJ2-7	-	CASSQGRGTEFYEQYF	TGTGCCAGCAGCCAGGGGCGCGGGACAGAGTTTTACGAGCAGTACTTC
TRBV6-1	-	TRBJ2-3	-	CASSGTRTDTQYF	TGTGCCAGCAGCGGGACTCGTACAGATACGCAGTATTTT
TRBV3-1	once	TRBJ1-5	-	CASSQGQVFNQPQHF	TGTGCCAGCAGCCAAGGACAGGTTTTCAATCAGCCCCAGCATTTT
TRBV6-6	once	TRBJ2-3	TRBD2	CASSWRLAGGSDTQYF	TGTGCCAGCAGTTGGCGACTAGCGGGGGGCTCAGATACGCAGTATTTT
TRBV29-1	-	TRBJ2-5	TRBD1	CSARTGIDPQYF	TGCAGCGCCCGGACAGGGATTGATCCCCAGTACTTC
TRBV18	-	TRBJ2-1	TRBD2	CASSARRGLEGGEQFF	TGTGCCAGCTCCGCCCGCCGAGGACTAGAGGGCGGTGAGCAGTTCTTC
TRBV28	-	TRBJ2-1	TRBD2	CASSFTSGRAKYNNEQFF	TGTGCCAGCAGTTTTACTAGCGGGAGGGCCAAATACAACAATGAGCAGTTCTTC
TRBV4-1	-	TRBJ2-3	-	CASSQRREQTDTQYF	TGCGCCAGCAGCCAAAGGAGGGAGCAAACAGATACGCAGTATTTT
TRBV4-1	-	TRBJ2-6	TRBD1	CASSQDHYPVDRGLGANVLTF	TGCGCCAGCAGCCAGGATCACTACCCTGTGGACAGGGGGCTTGGGGCCAACGTCCTGACTTTC
TRBV5-1	-	TRBJ2-5	TRBD2	CASSKNQLAANQETQYF	TGCGCCAGCAGCAAGAACCAACTAGCGGCTAACCAAGAGACCCAGTACTTC
TRBV4-3	-	TRBJ2-5	-	CASSQFSSTPLGAQYF	TGCGCCAGCAGCCAATTCTCTTCGACGCCTCTTGGGGCCCAGTACTTC
TRBV7-9	few	TRBJ2-3	-	CASIGGTNADTDTQYF	TGTGCCAGCATAGGGGGGACCAACGCGGACACAGATACGCAGTATTTT
TRBV29-1	-	TRBJ1-1	-	CSVDTGITEAFF	TGCAGCGTGGACACAGGGATCACTGAAGCTTTCTTT
TRBV7-9	-	TRBJ2-7	TRBD2	CASSSGTSAGQYF	TGTGCCAGCAGCTCCGGGACTAGCGCAGGGCAGTACTTC
TRBV7-2	-	TRBJ2-7	TRBD1	CASSVPGQVNSYEQYF	TGTGCCAGCAGCGTCCCGGGACAGGTGAACTCCTACGAGCAGTACTTC
TRBV20-1	once	TRBJ2-1	TRBD2	CSARILAGGPNEQFF	TGCAGTGCTAGAATCCTAGCGGGAGGGCCCAATGAGCAGTTCTTC
TRBV9	-	TRBJ1-1	-	CASSVQGQRAFF	TGTGCCAGCAGCGTACAGGGTCAGAGAGCTTTCTTT
TRBV23-1	-	TRBJ2-3	-	CASSHGTDTQYF	TGCGCCAGCAGTCATGGGACAGATACGCAGTATTTT
TRBV7-9	-	TRBJ1-2	-	CASSLRSDAGYTF	TGTGCCAGCAGCTTAAGATCCGACGCCGGCTACACCTTC